These 25 T cell receptor beta chains share one sample of origin, sequenced in a study of response to subunit inactivated influenza vaccine. From the RT-PCR reads, TCRdb called clonotypes with MiXCR, one entry per CDR3 protein. This table has hundreds of thousands of distinct CDR3 sequences, around a fifth appearing once. The sequences come from PBMCs from blood, collected about 19 months after vaccination. Receptor source: a man aged 45 to 75 who received an inactivated influenza vaccine.

This clonotype has just a few counts. V gene TRBV2 combines with J gene TRBJ1-6; tentative D call: TRBD1 (6 bases). CDR1 SNHLY and CDR2 FYNNEI come from the germline V gene. Trimming took off 2 bases at V and 8 bases at J, with 16 bases between the two ends. CDR3 length: 16 residues. This CDR3 reads CASSEQGSHNDSPLHF. The CDR3 nucleotides are TGTGCCAGCAGTGAACAGGGGAGTCACAACGATTCACCCCTCCACTTT.

This clonotype was seen a few times. The rearrangement uses TRBV7-9 and TRBJ2-2, with 8 bases fitting TRBD2. The CDR3 is made up of 16 amino acids. With 2 bases clipped from V and 0 bases from J, the junction kept 2 bases outside the gene matches. Germline V gives CDR1 SEHNR, CDR2 FQNEAQ (reference sequence). The CDR3 loop reads CASSLSLAANTGELFF. The CDR3 DNA sequence: TGTGCCAGCAGCTTATCACTAGCGGCGAACACCGGGGAGCTGTTTTTT.

This clonotype was seen ten or more times. The genes are TRBV3-1 and TRBJ2-2; 7 bases match TRBD2. Germline V gives CDR1 LGHDT, CDR2 YNNKEL (reference sequence). V trimming: 6 bases; J trimming: 2 bases; junction bases outside the gene matches: 6. CDR3 length: 15 amino acids. Here the CDR3 DNA reads TGTGCCAGCAGTACCGGGACTACTAACACCGGGGAGCTGTTTTTT. Residues: CASSTGTTNTGELFF. Drawing the rest from reference TRBV3-1 and TRBJ2-2, the complete variable domain is DTAVSQTPKYLVTQMGNDKSIKCEQNLGHDTMYWYKQDSKKFLKIMFSYNNKELIINETVPNRFSPKSPDKAHLNLHINSLELGDSAVYFCASSTGTTNTGELFFGEGSRLTVL.

This clonotype was counted between two and nine times. This CDR3 reads CSARSVAGGPTDTQYF. The DNA of the CDR3 is TGCAGTGCTAGGTCCGTAGCGGGAGGCCCGACAGATACGCAGTATTTT. This chain connects TRBV20-1 to TRBJ2-3, with 10 bases that match TRBD2. The germline V gene has CDR1 DFQATT and CDR2 SNEGSKA (reference sequence). The J segment lost 3 bases and the V segment lost 3 bases, leaving 9 bases of the junction unmatched. This CDR3 contains 16 residues.

V and J are TRBV10-3 and TRBJ2-3, with TRBD1 matching over 7 bases. The V and J ends lost 6 bases and 0 bases, in that order; junction bases with no gene match: 3. Per the germline V gene, CDR1 is ENHRY and CDR2 is SYGVKD. This CDR3 has 14 amino acids. The CDR3 region has the DNA TGTGCCATCAGCCGGGACAGTAGCACAGATACGCAGTATTTT. As protein: CAISRDSSTDTQYF.

This clonotype has more than one count but fewer than ten. This chain joins TRBV20-1 and TRBJ2-5; D is perhaps TRBD2 (5 bases). CDR3 size: 14 residues. Germline values: CDR1 DFQATT, CDR2 SNEGSKA (reference sequence). Between the trimmed V and J ends, which lost 6 bases and 0 bases, there was a span of 14 bases. The CDR3 DNA reads as TGCAGTGCAGATGAGGGAACGTACCAAGAGACCCAGTACTTC. This encodes CSADEGTYQETQYF.

In its sample, this clonotype was seen a few times. The chain carries TRBV9 and TRBJ1-1; the D gene is possibly TRBD1 (5 bases). Germline CDR1 reads SGDLS; CDR2 reads YYNGEE. Between the trimmed V and J ends, which lost 0 bases and 4 bases, there was a span of 13 bases. The CDR3 is 15 residues long. The DNA for the CDR3 is TGTGCCAGCAGCGTAGGGGGTCCTGGGGGCACTGAAGCTTTCTTT. Amino acids: CASSVGGPGGTEAFF.

V is TRBV6-2 or TRBV6-3 and J is TRBJ1-1; 9 positions match TRBD1. V lost 2 bases to trimming and J lost 11 bases; unmatched junction nucleotides: 9. The V gene's germline CDR1 is MNHEY and CDR2 SVGEGT. There are 14 residues in the CDR3. In DNA, the CDR3 is TGTGCCAGCAGTTACGGATACAGGGGGCCGCTGGCTTTCTTT. The encoded protein is CASSYGYRGPLAFF.

This clonotype was seen a handful of times. This chain joins TRBV10-3 and TRBJ2-1, with 10 bases fitting TRBD2. V shed 7 bases, J shed 4 bases, and the junction held 7 bases outside the gene matches. The CDR3 is made up of 15 amino acids. The germline CDR1 and CDR2 sequences are ENHRY and SYGVKD. CDR3 in DNA: TGTGCCATCACCCAGGGGACTAGCGTTTACAATGAGCAGTTCTTC. Its protein product is CAITQGTSVYNEQFF.

Concerning this clonotype: A much larger clonotype is one base distant, so this may be a read error. The V and J genes are TRBV20-1 and TRBJ1-2; D call uncertain. CDR3 length: 15 residues. Germline V lookup: CDR1 DFQATT, CDR2 SNEGSKA (reference sequence). DNA for the CDR3: TGCGCCCCTGGCCAGGCCTCCGTCCCAAACTATGGCTACACCTTC. Translating it yields CAPGQASVPNYGYTF.

This clonotype was seen a few times. V is TRBV2 and J is TRBJ1-2; 7 bases match TRBD1. The germline V gene has CDR1 SNHLY and CDR2 FYNNEI. This CDR3 has 14 residues. The J segment lost 4 bases and the V segment lost 4 bases, leaving 6 bases of the junction unmatched. The CDR3 reads CASSAGGVGYGYTF. The CDR3 nucleotides are TGTGCCAGCAGTGCAGGGGGAGTAGGCTATGGCTACACCTTC.

This chain connects TRBV7-8 to TRBJ2-2; D not certain. This CDR3 has 12 amino acids. The germline gives CDR1 SGHVS, CDR2 FQNEAQ. The ends were cut back, 1 base at V and 8 bases at J, with 5 bases in the middle. CDR3 nucleotide sequence: TGTGCCAGCAGCTTAGGACAAGGGGAGCTGTTTTTT. Encoded protein: CASSLGQGELFF. The whole variable domain, filled in from reference TRBV7-8 and TRBJ2-2, reads GAGVSQSPRYKVAKRGQDVALRCDPISGHVSLFWYQQALGQGPEFLTYFQNEAQLDKSGLPSDRFFAERPEGSVSTLKIQRTQQEDSAVYLCASSLGQGELFFGEGSRLTVL.

This clonotype was seen a few times. This rearrangement joins TRBV5-1 to TRBJ2-2; 7 bases match TRBD1. The V gene's germline CDR1 is SGHRS and CDR2 YFSETQ. Trimming removed 9 bases from V and 3 bases from J; junction bases left unmatched: 14. CDR3 length: 16 amino acids. In nucleotides, the CDR3 is TGCGCCACCTGCTTCGACAGGGCAGTGGACACCGGGGAGCTGTTTTTT. Protein: CATCFDRAVDTGELFF.

The chain joins TRBV10-3 to TRBJ2-1, with D possibly TRBD2 on 6 matching bases. V dropped 4 bases and J dropped 4 bases, with 14 bases sitting between them. The CDR3 is 15 residues long. Germline assignment: CDR1 ENHRY and CDR2 SYGVKD. The DNA of the CDR3 is TGTGCCATCAGTGGTCTGGCGGGATCGTACAATGAGCAGTTCTTC. This codes for CAISGLAGSYNEQFF.

The chain carries TRBV7-9 and TRBJ1-2, with D tentatively TRBD1 (5 bases). There are 16 residues in the CDR3. Trimming took 5 bases from V and 3 from J, leaving 19 bases between them. The germline gives CDR1 SEHNR, CDR2 FQNEAQ (reference sequence). CDR3 nucleotides: TGTGCCAGCAGCCAAACCTCGGGGGGGTACTACTATGGCTACACCTTC. Its translation: CASSQTSGGYYYGYTF.

This clonotype has just a few counts. The CDR3 DNA reads as TGTGCCAGCAGTTTCCATCTAGCGATACTAACCTACGAGCAGTACTTC. Protein sequence: CASSFHLAILTYEQYF. The chain carries TRBV28 and TRBJ2-7; weak D call: TRBD2 (6 bases). CDR1 is MDHEN and CDR2 is SYDVKM in the germline V gene. The ends were cut back, 3 bases at V and 2 bases at J, with 17 bases in the middle. This CDR3 is built from 16 residues.

Notes on this clonotype: An end of the junction does not agree with germline; a read error may underlie this. The chain employs TRBV24-1 and TRBJ1-5; D call uncertain. Per germline, CDR1 KGHDR and CDR2 SFDVKD. The CDR3 spans 15 residues. CDR3 DNA sequence: TGTGCCACCAGTGATGGCGGACTGGGATATCAGCGCCAGCATTTT. This encodes CATSDGGLGYQRQHF.

This clonotype has just a few counts. The rearrangement links TRBV2 to TRBJ1-1; maybe TRBD1 (6 bases). V shed 7 bases and J shed 1 base, with 16 bases lying between them. Germline CDR1 SNHLY, CDR2 FYNNEI. CDR3 length: 15 amino acids. This CDR3 is CASKRTENRNTEAFF. CDR3 in DNA: TGTGCCAGCAAGCGGACAGAAAATAGGAACACTGAAGCTTTCTTT.

The rearrangement joins TRBV14 to TRBJ2-1; 7 nucleotides match TRBD2. V trimming: 1 base; J trimming: 8 bases; junction bases outside the gene matches: 5. Germline assignment: CDR1 SGHDN and CDR2 FVKESK. The CDR3 runs to 14 residues. CDR3 sequence reads: CASSQAGGGDEQFF. The DNA of the CDR3 is TGTGCCAGCAGCCAAGCGGGAGGAGGCGATGAGCAGTTCTTC.

V usage is TRBV4-3 and J usage is TRBJ1-4; unclear D gene. Per the germline V gene, CDR1 is LGHNA and CDR2 is YSLEER. Trimming removed 2 bases at V and 2 bases at J, with 3 bases between. This CDR3 has 13 residues. The CDR3 nucleotides are TGCGCCAGCAGCCAACAGACTAATGAAAAACTGTTTTTT. Its translation: CASSQQTNEKLFF.

This clonotype was seen more than once but under ten times. This chain uses TRBV15 with TRBJ2-7; TRBD1 aligns across 7 bases. The V segment lost 1 base and the J segment 0 bases; nucleotides outside the gene matches: 3. This CDR3 contains 15 residues. Germline lookup yields CDR1 LNHNV and CDR2 YYDKDF (reference sequence). The CDR3 is CATSRGTGVSYEQYF. As DNA, the CDR3 is TGTGCCACCAGCAGAGGTACAGGGGTCTCCTACGAGCAGTACTTC. The complete variable domain, with remaining parts taken from reference TRBV15 and TRBJ2-7, reads DAMVIQNPRYQVTQFGKPVTLSCSQTLNHNVMYWYQQKSSQAPKLLFHYYDKDFNNEADTPDNFQSRRPNTSFCFLDIRSPGLGDTAMYLCATSRGTGVSYEQYFGPGTRLTVT.

This clonotype was found a few times. The chain carries TRBV5-6 and TRBJ1-1, with D uncertain. The CDR3 loop spans 14 amino acids. Trimming left V 3 bases short and J 1 base short, with 10 bases between. Germline lookup yields CDR1 SGHDT and CDR2 YYEEEE. The DNA for the CDR3 is TGTGCCAGCAGCTACGGAGTCTCGAACACTGAAGCTTTCTTT. This sequence encodes CASSYGVSNTEAFF.

The rearrangement links TRBV3-1 to TRBJ2-3; the D is unclear. V gave up 8 bases and J gave up 2 bases, with 11 bases separating them. The germline CDR1 and CDR2 sequences are LGHDT and YNNKEL (reference sequence). The CDR3 is 13 residues long. The CDR3 bases are TGTGCCAGCCGCCCGCGGTACACAGATACGCAGTATTTT. This gives the protein CASRPRYTDTQYF.

This clonotype was picked up a small number of times. J is TRBJ1-2 and V is TRBV28; D is undetermined. Trimming shortened V by 3 bases and J by 8 bases, and 7 bases separated the two germline ends. Germline assignment: CDR1 MDHEN and CDR2 SYDVKM. The CDR3 consists of 11 residues. CDR3 region: CASSFIYGYTF. Written as DNA, the CDR3 is TGTGCCAGCAGTTTCATCTACGGCTACACCTTC.

This clonotype was seen at least ten times. The V gene is TRBV3-1, the J gene TRBJ1-1; D not resolved. V was shortened by 5 bases and J by 3 bases, with 10 bases between the two germline ends. CDR1 and CDR2 from the germline V gene are LGHDT and YNNKEL (reference sequence). The CDR3 covers 13 residues. The CDR3 region has the DNA TGTGCCAGCAGCAAACAGATTTACACTGAAGCTTTCTTT. Translation: CASSKQIYTEAFF.